The 7 T cell receptor beta chains listed next were all sequenced from one sample in a study of blood T cell repertoires in COVID-19. The data were produced by immunoSEQ multiplex PCR, yet TCRdb's version contains in-frame clones alone and is incomplete. Among tens of thousands of clones, just over 85% were seen once, and the ten largest hold under 1.5%. The sample consisted of peripheral blood. The receptor source for this set is a woman aged 80 or over with acute or convalescent COVID-19.

V gene TRBV6-6 combines with J gene TRBJ1-2; D may be TRBD1 (6 bases). Germline-derived CDR1 and CDR2 are MNHNY and SVGAGI (reference sequence). The V end was cut by 6 bases, the J end by 13 bases, with 15 bases between. The CDR3 contains 11 residues. The CDR3 sequence is CASRDGQSSTF. The CDR3 DNA is TGTGCCAGCAGAGATGGACAGTCCAGCACCTTC.

The chain joins TRBV28 to TRBJ2-2; 10 bases are a match to TRBD1. The CDR3 runs 16 residues. Germline V lookup: CDR1 MDHEN, CDR2 SYDVKM. V lost 8 bases and J lost 3; bases outside the gene matches: 9. The CDR3 loop reads CASEPGQGIHTGELFF. The CDR3 nucleotides read TGTGCCAGCGAGCCGGGACAGGGGATTCACACCGGGGAGCTGTTTTTT.

This clone was counted at least ten times. The rearrangement joins TRBV14 to TRBJ1-6; D gene ambiguous. Trimming took off 1 base at V and 4 bases at J, with 5 bases between the two ends. Germline CDR1 SGHDN, CDR2 FVKESK. The CDR3 covers 14 residues. The CDR3 sequence is CASSQGRYNSPLHF. In nucleotides, the CDR3 is TGTGCCAGCAGCCAAGGCAGATATAATTCACCCCTCCACTTT.

This clone appeared a single time. The chain carries TRBV11-2 and TRBJ2-1; TRBD1 agrees at 9 bases. V trimming: 5 bases; J trimming: 8 bases; junction bases outside the gene matches: 7. The germline gives CDR1 SGHAT, CDR2 FQNNGV. This CDR3 is built from 14 residues. This CDR3 reads CASSLQGASDEQFF. CDR3 DNA: TGTGCCAGCAGCCTACAGGGGGCGTCGGATGAGCAGTTCTTC.

The chain's CDR3 is CASSLSYGTEAFF. CDR3 coding DNA: TGTGCCAGCAGCTTGTCTTACGGCACTGAAGCTTTCTTT. This chain joins TRBV5-5 and TRBJ1-1, with D unclear. This CDR3 spans 13 amino acids. The V gene's germline CDR1 is SGHKS and CDR2 YYEKEE (reference sequence). Trimming stripped 1 base from V and 4 bases from J, with 8 bases between.

The chain is built from TRBV27 and TRBJ2-1; a weak D match, TRBD2 (5 bases). The CDR3 is made up of 14 amino acids. Germline lookup yields CDR1 MNHEY and CDR2 SMNVEV (reference sequence). The ends were cut back, 7 bases at V and 3 bases at J, with 13 bases in the middle. CDR3 amino acids: CASTQDSVYNEQFF. For the CDR3, the DNA is TGTGCCAGCACCCAGGACTCAGTCTACAATGAGCAGTTCTTC.

The chain uses TRBV19 and TRBJ2-2; possibly TRBD2 for D (5 bases). Trimming shortened V by 7 bases and J by 7 bases, and 13 bases separated the two germline ends. This CDR3 region has 13 residues. From germline, CDR1 is LNHDA and CDR2 SQIVND (reference sequence). The CDR3 is CASTPRGVGELFF. The CDR3 DNA reads as TGTGCCAGTACCCCCCGGGGAGTCGGGGAGCTGTTTTTT.